This is a list of T cell receptor beta chains from one sample in a study of blood T cell repertoires in COVID-19. The assay was immunoSEQ multiplex PCR, and TCRdb's table has in-frame clones only and misses some. The sample contains around 230,000 clones, approximately 84% of which appear only once. Sequencing used peripheral blood. All receptors derive from a man in his fifties with COVID-19, enrolled during active disease. CDR3s include the opening cysteine and the closing phenylalanine or tryptophan. Fields, in order: V gene, D gene, clone size, J gene, CDR3 DNA, CDR3 protein. D genes are given only for firm matches. Expanded clones get a size class; other rows say once, few or many, or leave the size out.

V: TRBV5-5
D: NA
size: NA
J: TRBJ2-3
DNA: TGTGCCAGCAGCTTGGCCGACAGAGACACAGATACGCAGTATTTT
CDR3: CASSLADRDTDTQYF

V: TRBV9
D: NA
size: few
J: TRBJ1-2
DNA: TGTGCCAGCAGCCACGGGGGGCAGCTCGGATTCTATGGCTACACCTTC
CDR3: CASSHGGQLGFYGYTF

V: TRBV5-6
D: TRBD1
size: NA
J: TRBJ1-2
DNA: TGTGCCAGCAGCTTGGCCCGGCAGGGGGCTTATGGCTACACCTTC
CDR3: CASSLARQGAYGYTF

V: TRBV11-2
D: TRBD1
size: NA
J: TRBJ1-3
DNA: TGTGCCAGCAGCCCGAGGGGCTTGACAGGGGCTTCTGGAAACACCATATATTTT
CDR3: CASSPRGLTGASGNTIYF

V: TRBV28
D: NA
size: once
J: TRBJ2-2
DNA: TGTGCCAGCAGCGATTGGCGATCGGGCACCGGGGAGCTGTTTTTT
CDR3: CASSDWRSGTGELFF

V: TRBV28
D: TRBD1
size: NA
J: TRBJ1-4
DNA: TGTGCCAGCAGTTCCGGGACAGGGGGCTTTTTTAATGAAAAACTGTTTTTT
CDR3: CASSSGTGGFFNEKLFF

V: TRBV18
D: NA
size: NA
J: TRBJ2-3
DNA: TGTGCCAGCTCACCATGGGGTTGGTGGGGCCGCACAGATACGCAGTATTTT
CDR3: CASSPWGWWGRTDTQYF

V: TRBV12-3/TRBV12-4
D: NA
size: NA
J: TRBJ2-2
DNA: TGTGCCAGCGCAGTTACCACCGGGGAGCTGTTTTTT
CDR3: CASAVTTGELFF

V: TRBV19
D: NA
size: NA
J: TRBJ2-7
DNA: TGTGCCAGTAGTATAGCGGGAGAGCGGTACGAGCAGTACTTC
CDR3: CASSIAGERYEQYF

V: TRBV7-9
D: NA
size: few
J: TRBJ2-3
DNA: TGTGCCAGCAGACCTGGACGCGGGGCCGATACGCAGTATTTT
CDR3: CASRPGRGADTQYF

V: TRBV5-5
D: NA
size: NA
J: TRBJ1-4
DNA: TGTGCCAGCAGCTGGAGGGTAACTAATGAAAAACTGTTTTTT
CDR3: CASSWRVTNEKLFF

V: TRBV5-1
D: NA
size: NA
J: TRBJ1-6
DNA: TGCGCCAGCAGCTTGTCAGGGAATAATTCACCCCTCCACTTT
CDR3: CASSLSGNNSPLHF

V: TRBV5-4
D: NA
size: once
J: TRBJ2-2
DNA: TGTGCCAGCAGCTTGTTGCTAGCTGGAAACACCGGGGAGCTGTTTTTT
CDR3: CASSLLLAGNTGELFF

V: TRBV29-1
D: NA
size: once
J: TRBJ2-7
DNA: TGCAGCGTACAGACAGTGAGCTCCTACGAGCAGTACTTC
CDR3: CSVQTVSSYEQYF

V: TRBV2
D: TRBD1
size: NA
J: TRBJ1-5
DNA: TGTGCCAGCAGTGAAGCGAGAGGGGGCGGCAATCAGCCCCAGCATTTT
CDR3: CASSEARGGGNQPQHF

V: TRBV5-1
D: NA
size: NA
J: TRBJ1-1
DNA: TGCGCCAGCAGCTTGGGATGGGGAGGTGTCACTGAAGCTTTCTTT
CDR3: CASSLGWGGVTEAFF

V: TRBV12-3/TRBV12-4
D: NA
size: NA
J: TRBJ2-5
DNA: TGTGCCAGCAGACGTAGAGGAGAGACCCAGTACTTC
CDR3: CASRRRGETQYF

V: TRBV5-4
D: TRBD1
size: NA
J: TRBJ2-5
DNA: TGTGCCAGCAGCCCGGGACAGAACCAAGAGACCCAGTACTTC
CDR3: CASSPGQNQETQYF

V: TRBV7-3
D: TRBD1
size: NA
J: TRBJ1-4
DNA: TGTGCCAGCAGCCACGACAGGGCCTCAACTAATGAAAAACTGTTTTTT
CDR3: CASSHDRASTNEKLFF

V: TRBV5-4
D: TRBD1
size: NA
J: TRBJ1-2
DNA: TGTGCCAGCAGCCAGGGGGGTGAAGGCTACACCTTC
CDR3: CASSQGGEGYTF

V: TRBV7-3
D: NA
size: NA
J: TRBJ2-2
DNA: TGTGCCAGCAGCTCACTAGTTATCACCGGGGAGCTGTTTTTT
CDR3: CASSSLVITGELFF

V: TRBV4-3
D: NA
size: NA
J: TRBJ1-6
DNA: TGCGCCAGCAGCCTCAATGGGCTTTATTCACCCCTCCACTTT
CDR3: CASSLNGLYSPLHF

V: TRBV2
D: TRBD1
size: NA
J: TRBJ2-5
DNA: TGTGCCAGCAGTAAAGAGGCCAGGGGGTACCAAGAGACCCAGTACTTC
CDR3: CASSKEARGYQETQYF